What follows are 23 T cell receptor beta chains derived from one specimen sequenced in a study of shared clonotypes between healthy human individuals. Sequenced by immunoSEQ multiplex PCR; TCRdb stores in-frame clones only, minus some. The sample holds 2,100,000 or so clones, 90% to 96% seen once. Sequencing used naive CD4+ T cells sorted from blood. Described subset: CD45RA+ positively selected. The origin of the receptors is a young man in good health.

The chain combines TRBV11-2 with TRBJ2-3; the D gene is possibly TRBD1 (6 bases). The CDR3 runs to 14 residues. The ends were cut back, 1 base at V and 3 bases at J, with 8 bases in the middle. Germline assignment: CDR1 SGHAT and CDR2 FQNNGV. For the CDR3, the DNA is TGTGCCAGCAGCTTAGGGACAGTAACAGATACGCAGTATTTT. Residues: CASSLGTVTDTQYF.

CDR3 sequence: CASSPTPTRTGSTEAFF. CDR3 DNA: TGCGCCAGCAGCCCTACTCCTACCAGGACAGGGAGCACTGAAGCTTTCTTT. The chain links TRBV4-1 to TRBJ1-1; 8 nucleotides line up with TRBD1. This CDR3 is 17 amino acids long. Trimming took 4 bases from V and 4 from J; bases not matched to a gene: 14. Germline V lookup: CDR1 MGHRA, CDR2 YSYEKL.

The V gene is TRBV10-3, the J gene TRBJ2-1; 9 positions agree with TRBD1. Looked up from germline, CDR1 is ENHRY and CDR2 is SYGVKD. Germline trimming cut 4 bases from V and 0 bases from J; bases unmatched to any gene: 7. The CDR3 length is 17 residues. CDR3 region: CAISGGQGLSSYNEQFF. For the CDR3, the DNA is TGTGCCATCAGTGGCGGACAGGGGTTGAGCTCCTACAATGAGCAGTTCTTC.

The CDR3 is CATRFGTAGNTIYF. The CDR3 region has the DNA TGTGCCACTAGATTCGGGACAGCTGGAAACACCATATATTTT. This rearrangement joins TRBV6-5 to TRBJ1-3; TRBD1 aligns across 7 bases. The germline gives CDR1 MNHEY, CDR2 SVGAGI. With V trimmed by 10 bases and J by 2 bases, 8 bases remained unmatched. This CDR3 is built from 14 residues.

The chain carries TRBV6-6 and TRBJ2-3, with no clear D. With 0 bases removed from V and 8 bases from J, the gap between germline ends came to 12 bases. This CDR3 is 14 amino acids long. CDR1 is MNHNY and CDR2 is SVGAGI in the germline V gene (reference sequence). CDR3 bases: TGTGCCAGCAGTTACTCGGTTATGGAAGGTACGCAGTATTTT. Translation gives CASSYSVMEGTQYF.

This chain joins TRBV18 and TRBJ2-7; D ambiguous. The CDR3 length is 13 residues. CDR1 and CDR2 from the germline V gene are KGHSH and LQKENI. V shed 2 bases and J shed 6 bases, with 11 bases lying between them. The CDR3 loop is CASSPIGVSEQYF. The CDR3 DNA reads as TGTGCCAGCTCACCAATAGGAGTAAGCGAGCAGTACTTC.

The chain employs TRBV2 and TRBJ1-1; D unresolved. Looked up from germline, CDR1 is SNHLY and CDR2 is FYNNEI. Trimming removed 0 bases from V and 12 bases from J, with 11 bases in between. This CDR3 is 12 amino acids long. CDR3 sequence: CASSEALPLTFF. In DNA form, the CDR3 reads TGTGCCAGCAGTGAAGCCCTCCCTCTGACTTTCTTT.

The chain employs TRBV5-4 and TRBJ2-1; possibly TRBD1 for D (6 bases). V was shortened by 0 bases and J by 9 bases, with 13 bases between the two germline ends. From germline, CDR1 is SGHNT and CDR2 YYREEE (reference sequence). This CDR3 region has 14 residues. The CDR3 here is CASSLGGLAGEQFF. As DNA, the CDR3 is TGTGCCAGCAGCTTGGGGGGGCTAGCAGGTGAGCAGTTCTTC.

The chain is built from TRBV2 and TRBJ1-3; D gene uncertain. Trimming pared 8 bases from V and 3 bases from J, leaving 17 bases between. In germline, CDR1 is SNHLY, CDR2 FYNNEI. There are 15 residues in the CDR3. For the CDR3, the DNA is TGTGCCAGCGTAAAGGACGGAGGGAATGGAAACACCATATATTTT. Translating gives CASVKDGGNGNTIYF.

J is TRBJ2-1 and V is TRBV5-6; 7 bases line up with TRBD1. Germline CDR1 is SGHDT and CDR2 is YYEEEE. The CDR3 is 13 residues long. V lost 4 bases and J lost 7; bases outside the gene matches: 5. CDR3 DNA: TGTGCCAGCAGCACAACAGGGGTGAATGAGCAGTTCTTC. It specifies CASSTTGVNEQFF. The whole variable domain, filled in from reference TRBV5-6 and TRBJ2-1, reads DAGVTQSPTHLIKTRGQQVTLRCSPKSGHDTVSWYQQALGQGPQFIFQYYEEEERQRGNFPDRFSGHQFPNYSSELNVNALLLGDSALYLCASSTTGVNEQFFGPGTRLTVL.

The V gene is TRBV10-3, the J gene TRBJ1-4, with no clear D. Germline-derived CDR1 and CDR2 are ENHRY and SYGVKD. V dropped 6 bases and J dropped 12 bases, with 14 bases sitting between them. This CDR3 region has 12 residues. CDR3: CAIRSPLGELFF. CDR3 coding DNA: TGTGCCATCAGGAGTCCTTTGGGAGAACTGTTTTTT.

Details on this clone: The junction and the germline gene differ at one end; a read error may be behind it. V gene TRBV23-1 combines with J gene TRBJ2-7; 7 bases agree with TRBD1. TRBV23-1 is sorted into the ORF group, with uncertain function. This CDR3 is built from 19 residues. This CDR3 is CASSKSEARQGKIPYEQYF. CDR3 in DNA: TGCGCCAGCAGTAAATCCGAGGCTCGACAGGGTAAAATTCCCTACGAGCAGTACTTC.

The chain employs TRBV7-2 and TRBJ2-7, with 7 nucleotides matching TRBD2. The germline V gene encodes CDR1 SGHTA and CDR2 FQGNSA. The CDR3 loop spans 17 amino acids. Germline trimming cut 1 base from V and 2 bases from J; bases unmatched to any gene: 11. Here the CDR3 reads CASSLGPGEGRTYEQYF. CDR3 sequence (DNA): TGTGCCAGCAGCTTAGGCCCCGGGGAGGGCCGGACCTACGAGCAGTACTTC.

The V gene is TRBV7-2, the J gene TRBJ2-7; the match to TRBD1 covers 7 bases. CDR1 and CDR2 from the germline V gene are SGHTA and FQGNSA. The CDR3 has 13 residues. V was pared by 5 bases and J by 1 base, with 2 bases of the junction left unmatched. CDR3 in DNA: TGTGCCAGCAGCCGACAGGGATCCTACGAGCAGTACTTC. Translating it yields CASSRQGSYEQYF.

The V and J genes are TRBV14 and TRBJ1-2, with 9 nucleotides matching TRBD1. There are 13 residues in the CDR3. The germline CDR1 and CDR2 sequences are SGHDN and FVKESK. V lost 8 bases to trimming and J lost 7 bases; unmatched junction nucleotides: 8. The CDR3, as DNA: TGTGCCAGCGGTTTAACAGGGGGCACTGGCTACACCTTC. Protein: CASGLTGGTGYTF. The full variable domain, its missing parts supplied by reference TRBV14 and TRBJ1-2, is EAGVTQFPSHSVIEKGQTVTLRCDPISGHDNLYWYRRVMGKEIKFLLHFVKESKQDESGMPNNRFLAERTGGTYSTLKVQPAELEDSGVYFCASGLTGGTGYTFGSGTRLTVV.

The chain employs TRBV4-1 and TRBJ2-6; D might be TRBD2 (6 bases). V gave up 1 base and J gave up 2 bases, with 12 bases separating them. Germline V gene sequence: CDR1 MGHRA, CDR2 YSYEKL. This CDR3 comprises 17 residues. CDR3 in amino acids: CASSQVGGRPGANVLTF. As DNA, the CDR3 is TGCGCCAGCAGCCAAGTTGGTGGGAGGCCTGGGGCCAACGTCCTGACTTTC.

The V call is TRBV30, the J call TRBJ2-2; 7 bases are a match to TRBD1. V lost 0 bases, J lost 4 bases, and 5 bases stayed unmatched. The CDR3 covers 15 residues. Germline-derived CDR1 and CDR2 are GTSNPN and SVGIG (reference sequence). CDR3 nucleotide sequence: TGTGCCTGGAGTGTACAGGGGAAGGGCACCGGGGAGCTGTTTTTT. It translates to CAWSVQGKGTGELFF.

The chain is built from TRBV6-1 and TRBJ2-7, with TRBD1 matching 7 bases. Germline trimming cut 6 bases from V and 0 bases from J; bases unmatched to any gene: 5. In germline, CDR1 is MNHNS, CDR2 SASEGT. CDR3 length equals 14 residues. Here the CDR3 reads CASSPRQGSYEQYF. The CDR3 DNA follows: TGTGCCAGCAGCCCAAGACAGGGCTCCTACGAGCAGTACTTC.

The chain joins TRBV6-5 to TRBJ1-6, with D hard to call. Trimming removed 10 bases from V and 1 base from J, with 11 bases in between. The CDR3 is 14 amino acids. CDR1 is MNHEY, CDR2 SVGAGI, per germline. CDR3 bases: TGTGCCACCCAGCGGGGATCCTATAATTCACCCCTCCACTTT. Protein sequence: CATQRGSYNSPLHF.

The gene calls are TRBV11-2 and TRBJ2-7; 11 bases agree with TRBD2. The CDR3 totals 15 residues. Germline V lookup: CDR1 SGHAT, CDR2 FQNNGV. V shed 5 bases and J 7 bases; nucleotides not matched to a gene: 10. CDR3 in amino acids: CASSPPGTSGGEQYF. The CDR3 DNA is TGTGCCAGCAGCCCCCCCGGGACTAGCGGTGGGGAGCAGTACTTC.

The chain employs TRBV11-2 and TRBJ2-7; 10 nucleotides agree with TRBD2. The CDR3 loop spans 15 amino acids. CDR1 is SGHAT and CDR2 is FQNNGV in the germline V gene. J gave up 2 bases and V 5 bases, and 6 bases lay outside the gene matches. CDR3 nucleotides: TGTGCCAGCAGCCCGGATAGCGGGGGGACCTACGAGCAGTACTTC. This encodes CASSPDSGGTYEQYF.

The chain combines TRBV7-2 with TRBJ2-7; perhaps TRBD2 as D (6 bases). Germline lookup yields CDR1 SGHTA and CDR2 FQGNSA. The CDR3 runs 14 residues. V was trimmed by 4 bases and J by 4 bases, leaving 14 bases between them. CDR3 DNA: TGTGCCAGCAGCTATAGCGGCCCCCTTTACGAGCAGTACTTC. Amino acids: CASSYSGPLYEQYF.

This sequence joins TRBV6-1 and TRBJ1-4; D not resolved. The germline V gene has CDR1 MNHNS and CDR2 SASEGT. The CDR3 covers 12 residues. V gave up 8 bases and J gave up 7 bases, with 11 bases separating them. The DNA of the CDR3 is TGTGCCAGCCTAGGCTTGTTTGAAAAACTGTTTTTT. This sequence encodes CASLGLFEKLFF.